A selection of T cell receptor beta chains follows, all from one sample in a study of a mutant IDH1 vaccine in newly diagnosed glioma. Some clones are missing from TCRdb's copy, which holds only in-frame ones; the method was immunoSEQ multiplex PCR. In the table there are 30,000 to 45,000 clones, under 90% of which are singletons. Their recognized antigens are unknown. This specimen was peripheral blood mononuclear cells (PBMCs), taken from a glioma patient whose treatment included an IDH1 peptide vaccine. These receptor sequences come from a woman aged 25 to 39 with glioma. Some clones in this sample may be carry-over from other donors' samples. Both conserved end residues are part of each CDR3. The D gene is left open where the match is weak. The size field is filled for only some rows; it gives once, few, many or a size class.

v_call	d_call	clone_size	j_call	cdr3_aa	cdr3_nt
TRBV11-2	TRBD1	NA	TRBJ1-1	CASSKQQGVNTEAFF	TGTGCCAGCAGCAAACAACAGGGGGTGAACACTGAAGCTTTCTTT
TRBV9	NA	NA	TRBJ2-3	CASSPRREGTDTQYF	TGTGCCAGCAGCCCACGGAGGGAAGGCACAGATACGCAGTATTTT
TRBV11-2	TRBD2	NA	TRBJ2-1	CASSLDLAGLGDNEQFF	TGTGCCAGCAGCTTAGATCTAGCGGGCCTCGGAGACAATGAGCAGTTCTTC
TRBV7-6	NA	NA	TRBJ2-1	CASSLGGGGSSYNEQFF	TGTGCCAGCAGCCTCGGAGGGGGCGGGAGCTCCTACAATGAGCAGTTCTTC
TRBV7-9	NA	NA	TRBJ2-5	CASSHNDRYQETQYF	TGTGCCAGCAGTCACAACGACAGGTACCAAGAGACCCAGTACTTC
TRBV27	NA	NA	TRBJ1-2	CASKPNRGAGGYTF	TGTGCCAGCAAGCCCAATCGGGGGGCGGGTGGCTACACCTTC
TRBV4-1	NA	NA	TRBJ2-4	CASSQENGQGPKNIQYF	TGCGCCAGCAGCCAAGAGAACGGGCAGGGCCCCAAAAACATTCAGTACTTC
TRBV19	TRBD1	NA	TRBJ1-5	CASAGTIGQGRQPQHF	TGTGCCAGTGCCGGCACCATCGGACAGGGGAGACAGCCCCAGCATTTT
TRBV6-7	TRBD2	NA	TRBJ2-7	CASSFSGGAKEQYF	TGTGCCAGCAGTTTTAGCGGGGGGGCCAAAGAGCAGTACTTC
TRBV7-6	NA	NA	TRBJ2-1	CASSPSGVSYNEQFF	TGTGCCAGCTCCCCATCGGGGGTCTCCTACAATGAGCAGTTCTTC
TRBV6-1	NA	NA	TRBJ1-1	CASSATLLGNTEAFF	TGTGCCAGCAGTGCGACCCTTTTGGGGAACACTGAAGCTTTCTTT
TRBV27	NA	NA	TRBJ1-5	CASSLSWGDGSNQPQHF	TGTGCCAGCAGTTTATCATGGGGGGATGGGAGCAATCAGCCCCAGCATTTT
TRBV6-5	NA	NA	TRBJ1-4	CASRPAGSGEKLFF	TGTGCCAGCAGGCCCGCTGGGTCGGGGGAAAAACTGTTTTTT
TRBV5-1	TRBD2	few	TRBJ2-7	CASSSNSGRAAGEQYF	TGCGCCAGCAGCTCCAATAGCGGGAGGGCCGCGGGGGAGCAGTACTTC
TRBV2	TRBD1	NA	TRBJ1-2	CASSPRQGDNYGYTF	TGTGCCAGCAGCCCCCGGCAGGGGGATAACTATGGCTACACCTTC
TRBV5-1	TRBD1	NA	TRBJ2-5	CASSRGTGSQETQYF	TGCGCCAGCAGCAGGGGGACAGGGTCGCAAGAGACCCAGTACTTC
TRBV15	NA	NA	TRBJ2-6	CATSRDQGSGANVLTF	TGTGCCACCAGCAGAGATCAAGGCTCTGGGGCCAACGTCCTGACTTTC
TRBV7-9	NA	few	TRBJ1-5	CASSLSLGRGKGPQHF	TGTGCCAGCAGCTTATCACTTGGGCGAGGGAAAGGGCCCCAGCATTTT
TRBV4-2	NA	NA	TRBJ2-1	CASSQVGRNNEQFF	TGTGCCAGCAGCCAAGTAGGGCGGAACAATGAGCAGTTCTTC
TRBV18	NA	NA	TRBJ1-5	CASSPPNQPQHF	TGTGCCAGCTCACCACCGAATCAGCCCCAGCATTTT
TRBV28	NA	NA	TRBJ2-7	CASRDYNYEQYF	TGTGCCAGCAGAGATTACAACTACGAGCAGTACTTC
TRBV2	TRBD1	NA	TRBJ2-7	CASSELDRASKTYEQYF	TGTGCCAGCAGTGAATTAGACAGGGCGTCAAAGACCTACGAGCAGTACTTC
TRBV6-1	TRBD1	once	TRBJ1-2	CASTLRGRGLNGYTF	TGTGCCAGCACCTTGAGGGGCAGGGGGTTGAATGGCTACACCTTC
TRBV10-3	NA	NA	TRBJ2-7	CAIKPYSSSYEQYF	TGTGCCATCAAGCCCTACTCGAGCTCCTACGAGCAGTACTTC
TRBV6-5	NA	NA	TRBJ1-1	CASSYFQGLNTEAFF	TGTGCCAGCAGTTACTTCCAGGGATTGAACACTGAAGCTTTCTTT
TRBV19	TRBD2	NA	TRBJ2-1	CASSVTSGSLNEQFF	TGTGCCAGTAGCGTGACTAGCGGGAGCCTCAATGAGCAGTTCTTC
TRBV5-4	TRBD2	NA	TRBJ2-7	CASSLFGGASYEQYF	TGTGCCAGCAGCTTGTTCGGGGGGGCGTCCTACGAGCAGTACTTC
TRBV30	NA	NA	TRBJ2-1	CAWSRDQGLNEQFF	TGTGCCTGGAGTAGGGATCAAGGGCTCAATGAGCAGTTCTTC
TRBV15	NA	NA	TRBJ2-1	CATSRDRGRLGEQFF	TGTGCCACCAGCAGAGATAGAGGGAGGCTAGGGGAGCAGTTCTTC
TRBV27	NA	NA	TRBJ1-5	CASSPTYSNQPQHF	TGTGCCAGCAGTCCAACTTATAGCAATCAGCCCCAGCATTTT
TRBV9	NA	NA	TRBJ2-1	CASSVVGLVYNEQFF	TGTGCCAGCAGCGTAGTAGGACTCGTGTACAATGAGCAGTTCTTC